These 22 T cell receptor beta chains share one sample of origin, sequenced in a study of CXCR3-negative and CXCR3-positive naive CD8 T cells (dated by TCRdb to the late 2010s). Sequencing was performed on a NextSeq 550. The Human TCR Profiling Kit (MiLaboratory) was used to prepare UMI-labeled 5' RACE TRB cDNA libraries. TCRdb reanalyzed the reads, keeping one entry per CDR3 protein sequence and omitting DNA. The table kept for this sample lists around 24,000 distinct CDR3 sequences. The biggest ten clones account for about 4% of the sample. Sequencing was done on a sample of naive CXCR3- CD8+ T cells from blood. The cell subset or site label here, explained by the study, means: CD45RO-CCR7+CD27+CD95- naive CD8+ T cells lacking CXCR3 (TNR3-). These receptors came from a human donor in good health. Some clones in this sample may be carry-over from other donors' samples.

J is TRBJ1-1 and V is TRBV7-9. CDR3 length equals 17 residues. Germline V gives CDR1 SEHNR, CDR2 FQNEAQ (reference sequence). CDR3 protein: CASSPGLTGTGWTEAFF.

CDR3 residues: CASSEPGPRRGSEAQYF. V gene TRBV6-5 combines with J gene TRBJ2-3; without DNA, the TCRdb call of TRBD2 cannot be checked. This CDR3 has 17 amino acids. Germline V lookup: CDR1 MNHEY, CDR2 SVGAGI.

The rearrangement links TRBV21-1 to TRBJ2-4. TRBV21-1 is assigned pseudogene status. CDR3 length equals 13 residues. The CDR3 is CASRLKLGKDQYF.

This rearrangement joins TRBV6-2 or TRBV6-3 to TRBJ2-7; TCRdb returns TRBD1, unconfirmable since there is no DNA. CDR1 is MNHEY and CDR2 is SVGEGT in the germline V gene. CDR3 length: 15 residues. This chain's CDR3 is CASKDRTAGYYEQYF.

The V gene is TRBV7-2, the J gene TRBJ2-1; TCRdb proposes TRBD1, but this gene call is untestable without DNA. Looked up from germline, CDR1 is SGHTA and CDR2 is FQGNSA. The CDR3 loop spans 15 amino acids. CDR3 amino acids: CASSLGGDSYNEQFF.

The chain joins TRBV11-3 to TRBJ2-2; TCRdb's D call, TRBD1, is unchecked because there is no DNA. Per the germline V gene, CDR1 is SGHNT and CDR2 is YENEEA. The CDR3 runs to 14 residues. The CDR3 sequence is CASSPRQGTGELFF.

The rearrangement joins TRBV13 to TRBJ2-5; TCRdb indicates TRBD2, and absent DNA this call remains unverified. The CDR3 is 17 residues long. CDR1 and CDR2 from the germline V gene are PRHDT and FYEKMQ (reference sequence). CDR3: CASSFRSATSGGETQYF.

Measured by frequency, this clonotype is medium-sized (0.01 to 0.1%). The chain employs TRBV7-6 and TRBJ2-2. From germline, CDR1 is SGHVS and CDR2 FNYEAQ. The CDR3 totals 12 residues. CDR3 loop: CASSLSAGELFF.

The CDR3 loop reads CASSPRLAYEQFF. The chain carries TRBV3-1 and TRBJ2-1; the TCRdb call, TRBD2, lacks DNA for checking. Germline CDR1 reads LGHDT; CDR2 reads YNNKEL (reference sequence). CDR3 length: 13 amino acids.

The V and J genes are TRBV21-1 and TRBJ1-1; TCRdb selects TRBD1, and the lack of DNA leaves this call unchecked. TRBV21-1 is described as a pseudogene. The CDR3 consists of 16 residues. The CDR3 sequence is CASSKEEDRGGTEAFF.

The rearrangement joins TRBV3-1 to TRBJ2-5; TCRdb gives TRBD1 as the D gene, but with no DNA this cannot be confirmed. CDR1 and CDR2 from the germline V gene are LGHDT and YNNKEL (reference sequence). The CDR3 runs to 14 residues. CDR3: CASSQDLRGETQYF.

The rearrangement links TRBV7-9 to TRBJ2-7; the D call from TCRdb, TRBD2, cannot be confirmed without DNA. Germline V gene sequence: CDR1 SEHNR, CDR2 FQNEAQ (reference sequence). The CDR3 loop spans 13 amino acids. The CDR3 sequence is CASSLPSSYEQYF.

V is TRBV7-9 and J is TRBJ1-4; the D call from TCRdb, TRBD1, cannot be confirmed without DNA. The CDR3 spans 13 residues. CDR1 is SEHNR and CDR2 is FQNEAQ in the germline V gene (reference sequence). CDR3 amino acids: CASSPEDDEKLFF.

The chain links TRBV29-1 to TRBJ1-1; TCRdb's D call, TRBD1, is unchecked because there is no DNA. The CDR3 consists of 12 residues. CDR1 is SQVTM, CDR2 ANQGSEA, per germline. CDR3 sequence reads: CSVAGGHTEAFF.

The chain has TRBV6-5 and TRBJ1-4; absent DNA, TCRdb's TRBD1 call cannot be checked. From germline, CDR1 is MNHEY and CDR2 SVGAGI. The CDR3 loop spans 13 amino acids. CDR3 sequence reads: CASSRDRGEKLFF.

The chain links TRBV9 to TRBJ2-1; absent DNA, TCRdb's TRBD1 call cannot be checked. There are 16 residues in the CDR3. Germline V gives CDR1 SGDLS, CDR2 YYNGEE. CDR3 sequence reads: CASSVGGRGTNNEQFF.

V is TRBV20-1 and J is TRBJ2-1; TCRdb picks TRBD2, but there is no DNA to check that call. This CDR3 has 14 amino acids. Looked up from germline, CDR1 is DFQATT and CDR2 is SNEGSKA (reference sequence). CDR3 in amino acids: CSANSGGDYNEQFF.

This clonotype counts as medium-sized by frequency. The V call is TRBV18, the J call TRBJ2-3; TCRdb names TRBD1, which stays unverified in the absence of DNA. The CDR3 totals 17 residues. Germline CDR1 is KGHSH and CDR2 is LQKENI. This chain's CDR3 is CASSPPFGTSSTDTQYF.

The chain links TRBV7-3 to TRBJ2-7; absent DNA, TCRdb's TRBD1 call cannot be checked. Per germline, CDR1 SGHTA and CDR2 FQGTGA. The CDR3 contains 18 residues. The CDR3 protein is CASSLLSGTATLYVEQYF.

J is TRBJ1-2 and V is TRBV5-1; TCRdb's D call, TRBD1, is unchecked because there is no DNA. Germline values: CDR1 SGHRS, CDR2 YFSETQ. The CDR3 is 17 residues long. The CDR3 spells CASSPGPGGTANYGYTF.

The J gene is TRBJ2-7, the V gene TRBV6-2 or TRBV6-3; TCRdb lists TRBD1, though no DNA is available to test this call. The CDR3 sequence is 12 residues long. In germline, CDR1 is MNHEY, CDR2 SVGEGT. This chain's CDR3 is CASSRDAYEQYF.

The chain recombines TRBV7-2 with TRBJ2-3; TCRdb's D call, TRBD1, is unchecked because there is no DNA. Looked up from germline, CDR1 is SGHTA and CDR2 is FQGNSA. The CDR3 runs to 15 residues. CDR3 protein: CASSFGASGGDTQYF.